The present T cell receptor (beta chain) was sequenced within a study of beta chain features in type 1 diabetes. Of the isolated RNA, all was reverse transcribed, and so the sequenced material was expressed TCRB transcripts. Only in-frame clones appear in the TCRdb table, and some are missing; sequencing was by immunoSEQ multiplex PCR. The sample has around 500,000 clones, over 9.5% seen once; the top ten hold approximately 0.05%. This clone appeared a few times. One end of the junction fails to match germline, which may point to a read error. This CDR3 spans 17 amino acids. The germline V gene encodes CDR1 SSHAT and CDR2 FNYEAQ (reference sequence).

Sequenced material: naive CD4+ T cells from blood. This clonotype was sampled from a young woman in good health. The V gene is TRBV7-7, the J gene TRBJ1-4; TRBD1 is a possible D gene (5 bases). The CDR3 spells CASSLSGNRGDDEKLFF. As DNA, the CDR3 is TGTGCTAGCAGCTTATCGGGAAATCGCGGGGACGATGAAAAACTGTTTTTT.